This T cell receptor (beta chain) was identified in a study of T-cell memory formation after mild COVID-19. TCRdb called the 5' RACE reads again in MiXCR, with one record for every CDR3 protein. There are fewer than 450,000 distinct CDR3 sequences in the sample; less than 25% occur only once, and 8.5% to 10% lies in the top ten. The CDR3 extends over 15 amino acids. The V and J ends lost 5 bases and 6 bases, in that order; junction bases with no gene match: 6. Germline assignment: CDR1 LNHDA and CDR2 SQIVND (reference sequence). The sample taken for sequencing was PBMCs or a T cell subset sorted from them (not recorded which). The gene calls are TRBV19 and TRBJ2-7; 14 nucleotides match TRBD2. This TCR derives from an adult woman who had mild COVID-19 (a few samples of this study predate the infection). Cell type and time point are not known. The CDR3 spells CASSAGTSGSVEQYF. CDR3 coding DNA: TGTGCCAGTAGTGCTGGGACTAGCGGGAGTGTCGAGCAGTACTTC.